This entry describes one TCR beta chain. Its antigen is still unknown. These data originate in a study of PD-1 blockade in classical Hodgkin lymphoma. At the level of the study: Intravenous delivery of nivolumab at 3 mg/kg to patients occurred every 2 weeks.

Trimming took off 3 bases at V and 1 base at J, with 4 bases between the two ends. Germline V CDR1 and CDR2: SGDLS, YYNGEE. The CDR3 runs to 12 residues. Broader study findings: Causes of the repertoire differences remain undefined, possibly disease activity or prior therapy. Patients starting nivolumab less than 1 year after ASCT had lower diversity and were excluded from later analyses. Lower baseline TCR diversity was reported for newly diagnosed patients than for healthy donors.

Regarding time point: cycle 4 day 1 (C4D1), after 6 weeks of nivolumab. Brentuximab vedotin exposure varied among the patients, all of whom had relapsed after autologous stem cell transplantation. TCRdb keeps only in-frame clones here, not all; method: immunoSEQ multiplex PCR. The table shows tens of thousands of clones, with 75% to 95% occurring only once. The genes are TRBV9 and TRBJ1-1; D call uncertain. Sequenced material: peripheral blood mononuclear cells (PBMCs), taken before the fourth cycle of nivolumab. The source is a human donor with classical Hodgkin lymphoma. CDR3 nucleotides: TGTGCCAGCAGCGGTGAGAACACTGAAGCTTTCTTT. This codes for CASSGENTEAFF.